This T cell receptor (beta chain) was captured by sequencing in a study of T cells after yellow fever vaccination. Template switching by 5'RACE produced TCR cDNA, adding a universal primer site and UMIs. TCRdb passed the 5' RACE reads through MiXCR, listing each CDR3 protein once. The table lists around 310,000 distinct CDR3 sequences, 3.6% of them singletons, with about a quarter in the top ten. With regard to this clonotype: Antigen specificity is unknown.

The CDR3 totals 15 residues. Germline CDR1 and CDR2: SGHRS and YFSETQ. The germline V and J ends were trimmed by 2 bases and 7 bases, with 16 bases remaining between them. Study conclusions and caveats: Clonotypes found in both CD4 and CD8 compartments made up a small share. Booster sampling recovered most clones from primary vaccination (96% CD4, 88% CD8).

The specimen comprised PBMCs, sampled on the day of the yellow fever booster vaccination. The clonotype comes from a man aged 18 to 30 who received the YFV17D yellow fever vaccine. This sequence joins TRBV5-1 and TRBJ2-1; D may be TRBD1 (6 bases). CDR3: CASSLMQGSENEQFF. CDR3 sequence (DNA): TGCGCCAGCAGCTTAATGCAGGGGAGCGAGAATGAGCAGTTCTTC.